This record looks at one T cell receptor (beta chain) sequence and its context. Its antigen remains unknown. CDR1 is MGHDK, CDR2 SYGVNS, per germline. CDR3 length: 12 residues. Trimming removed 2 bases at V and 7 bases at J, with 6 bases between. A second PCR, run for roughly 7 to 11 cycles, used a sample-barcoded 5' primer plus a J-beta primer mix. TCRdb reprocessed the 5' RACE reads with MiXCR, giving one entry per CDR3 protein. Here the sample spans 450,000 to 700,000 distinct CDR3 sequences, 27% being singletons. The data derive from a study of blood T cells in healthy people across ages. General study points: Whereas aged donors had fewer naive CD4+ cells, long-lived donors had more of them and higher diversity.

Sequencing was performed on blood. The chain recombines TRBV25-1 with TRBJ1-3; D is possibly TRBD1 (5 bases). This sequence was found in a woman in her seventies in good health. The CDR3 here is CASSEQGNTIYF. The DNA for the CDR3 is TGTGCCAGCAGTGAACAGGGTAACACCATATATTTT.